This T cell receptor (beta chain) was identified in a study of a mutant IDH1 vaccine in newly diagnosed glioma. Study overall: Sex among treated patients split roughly 62% male, around 40% female; mean age was around 40 years. Pretreatment consisted of radiotherapy, temozolomide, or both, with most receiving both.

The germline V and J ends were trimmed by 0 bases and 2 bases, with 14 bases remaining between them. CDR3 length equals 17 residues. Germline CDR1 LNHNV, CDR2 YYDKDF (reference sequence). As for this clone: The antigen is undetermined.

The time point was: week 47, end of study. All doses held 300 ug of mutant IDH1 20-mer peptide, with topical imiquimod. Sequenced by immunoSEQ multiplex PCR; TCRdb stores in-frame clones only, minus some. The sample yields some 56,000 clones, around 75% seen once. The V call is TRBV15, the J call TRBJ1-5, with D unclear. This clonotype was sampled from a man aged 50 to 60 with glioma. Source: PBMCs, taken from a glioma patient whose treatment included an IDH1 peptide vaccine. As DNA, the CDR3 is TGTGCCACCAGCAGAGAAAGTCGGATTTCCGGCAATCAGCCCCAGCATTTT. Translated: CATSRESRISGNQPQHF.